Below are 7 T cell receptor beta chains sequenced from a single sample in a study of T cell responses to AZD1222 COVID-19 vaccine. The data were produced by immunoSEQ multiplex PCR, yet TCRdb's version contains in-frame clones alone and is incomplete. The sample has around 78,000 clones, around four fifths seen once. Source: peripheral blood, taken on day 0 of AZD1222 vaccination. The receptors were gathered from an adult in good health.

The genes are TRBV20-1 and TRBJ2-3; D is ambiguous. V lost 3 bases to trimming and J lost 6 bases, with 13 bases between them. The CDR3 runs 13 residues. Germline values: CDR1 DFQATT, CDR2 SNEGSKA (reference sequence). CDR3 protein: CSASTTLLDTQYF. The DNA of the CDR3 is TGCAGTGCTAGTACCACGCTTCTGGATACGCAGTATTTT.

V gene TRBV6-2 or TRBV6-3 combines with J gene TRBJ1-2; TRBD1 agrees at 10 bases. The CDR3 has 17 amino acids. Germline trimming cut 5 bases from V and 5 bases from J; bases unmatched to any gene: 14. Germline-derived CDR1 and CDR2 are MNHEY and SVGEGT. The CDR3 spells CASSPPLYRDRGYGYTF. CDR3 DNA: TGTGCCAGCAGTCCCCCTTTGTACCGGGACAGGGGTTATGGCTACACCTTC.

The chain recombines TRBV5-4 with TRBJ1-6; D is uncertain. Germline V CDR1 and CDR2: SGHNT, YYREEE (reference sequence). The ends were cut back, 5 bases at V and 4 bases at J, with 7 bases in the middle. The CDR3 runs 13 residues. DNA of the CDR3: TGTGCCAGCAGGACTGATTATAATTCACCCCTCCACTTT. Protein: CASRTDYNSPLHF. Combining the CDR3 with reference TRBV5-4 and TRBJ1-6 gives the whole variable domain ETGVTQSPTHLIKTRGQQVTLRCSSQSGHNTVSWYQQALGQGPQFIFQYYREEENGRGNFPPRFSGLQFPNYSSELNVNALELDDSALYLCASRTDYNSPLHFGNGTRLTVT.

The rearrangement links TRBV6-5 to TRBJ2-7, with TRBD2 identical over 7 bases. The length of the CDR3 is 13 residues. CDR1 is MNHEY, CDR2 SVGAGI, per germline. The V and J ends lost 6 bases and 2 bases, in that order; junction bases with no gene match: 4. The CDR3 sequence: CASSLSGAYEQYF. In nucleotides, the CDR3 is TGTGCCAGCAGCCTCAGCGGGGCCTACGAGCAGTACTTC.

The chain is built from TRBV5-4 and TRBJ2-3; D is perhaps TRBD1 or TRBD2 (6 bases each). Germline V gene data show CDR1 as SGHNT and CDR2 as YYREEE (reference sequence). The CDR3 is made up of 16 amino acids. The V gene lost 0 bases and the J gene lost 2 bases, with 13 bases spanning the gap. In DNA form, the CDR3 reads TGTGCCAGCAGCTTGGGACGGGGGCCCTACACAGATACGCAGTATTTT. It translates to CASSLGRGPYTDTQYF.

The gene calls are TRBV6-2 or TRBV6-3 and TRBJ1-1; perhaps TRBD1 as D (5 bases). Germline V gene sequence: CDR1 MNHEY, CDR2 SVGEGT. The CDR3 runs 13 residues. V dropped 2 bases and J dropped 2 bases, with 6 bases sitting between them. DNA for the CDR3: TGTGCCAGCAGTTACCGGGACAACACTGAAGCTTTCTTT. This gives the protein CASSYRDNTEAFF.

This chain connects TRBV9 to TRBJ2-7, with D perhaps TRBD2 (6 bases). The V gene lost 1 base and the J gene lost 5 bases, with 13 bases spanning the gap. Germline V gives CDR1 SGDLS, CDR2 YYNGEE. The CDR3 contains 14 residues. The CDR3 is CASSVLAAGDEQYF. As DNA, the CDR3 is TGTGCCAGCAGCGTATTAGCGGCTGGGGACGAGCAGTACTTC.